This passage covers 30 T cell receptor beta chains from one sample sequenced in a study of T cells after posttransplantation cyclophosphamide (dated by TCRdb to about 2016). Library preparation used the immunoSEQ multiplex PCR assay. TCRdb's version of the immuneACCESS table is confined to in-frame rearrangements and falls short of the full clone set. An unresolved V gene accounts for under half of the shortfall where checked; the remainder is of unknown origin. In all, the sample holds thousands of clones, and 95% to 96% of those were seen once. Jointly, the top ten make up under 1.4% of the sample. Sequenced material: naive CD8+ T cells sorted from PBMCs. These TCRs come from a woman between 50 and 59 years old in good health and a related stem cell transplant donor.

The V call is TRBV2, the J call TRBJ1-4, with 9 nucleotides matching TRBD1. The V gene end was trimmed by 0 bases and the J gene end by 7 bases; junction bases not matched to a gene: 9. Germline V lookup: CDR1 SNHLY, CDR2 FYNNEI. CDR3 length equals 17 residues. The CDR3 here is CASSEANLQGAGEKLFF. The CDR3 region has the DNA TGTGCCAGCAGTGAAGCCAATCTACAGGGGGCAGGTGAAAAACTGTTTTTT. Supplemented by reference TRBV2 and TRBJ1-4, the full variable domain reads EPEVTQTPSHQVTQMGQEVILRCVPISNHLYFYWYRQILGQKVEFLVSFYNNEISEKSEIFDDQFSVERPDGSNFTLKIRSTKLEDSAMYFCASSEANLQGAGEKLFFGSGTQLSVL.

The chain employs TRBV6-5 and TRBJ2-1; the match to TRBD2 covers 9 bases. With 5 bases clipped from V and 8 bases from J, the junction kept 4 bases outside the gene matches. The CDR3 has 13 amino acids. Germline lookup yields CDR1 MNHEY and CDR2 SVGAGI. The chain's CDR3 is CASSSGRTDEQFF. In DNA form, the CDR3 reads TGTGCCAGCAGTAGCGGGAGGACTGATGAGCAGTTCTTC.

The V and J genes are TRBV6-6 and TRBJ2-7, with a tentative D call TRBD2 (6 bases). This CDR3 has 15 residues. Trimming took 2 bases from V and 5 from J, leaving 16 bases between them. CDR1 and CDR2 from the germline V gene are MNHNY and SVGAGI (reference sequence). This CDR3 reads CASSYGGRDTHEQYF. The DNA for the CDR3 is TGTGCCAGCAGTTACGGAGGGCGCGATACCCACGAGCAGTACTTC.

This chain links TRBV27 with TRBJ1-1, with 10 bases that match TRBD1. Germline values: CDR1 MNHEY, CDR2 SMNVEV (reference sequence). Trimming removed 5 bases from V and 3 bases from J; junction bases left unmatched: 6. This CDR3 comprises 15 residues. CDR3: CASSIGQGGDTEAFF. CDR3 DNA sequence: TGTGCCAGCAGTATCGGACAGGGGGGTGACACTGAAGCTTTCTTT.

V gene TRBV12-5 combines with J gene TRBJ2-1; TRBD2 matches at 8 bases. The CDR3 totals 16 residues. Germline CDR1 is LGHNT and CDR2 is FRNRAP. V lost 5 bases to trimming and J lost 3 bases; unmatched junction nucleotides: 9. CDR3 bases: TGTGCTAGTGGTCCCTCAACCGGGACTAGCTACAATGAGCAGTTCTTC. This sequence encodes CASGPSTGTSYNEQFF.

The V gene is TRBV7-2, the J gene TRBJ2-7, with 12 bases matching TRBD2. Losses at the gene ends were 5 bases for V and 4 bases for J; bases not matched to a gene: 6. CDR1 and CDR2 from the germline V gene are SGHTA and FQGNSA. This CDR3 comprises 15 residues. CDR3 loop: CASSTLGLAGYEQYF. The DNA of the CDR3 is TGTGCCAGCAGCACCCTGGGACTAGCGGGTTACGAGCAGTACTTC.

J is TRBJ1-5 and V is TRBV27; 8 bases are shared with TRBD1. The CDR3 totals 15 residues. J was trimmed by 7 bases and V by 3 bases; bases with no gene match: 8. Germline V gene sequence: CDR1 MNHEY, CDR2 SMNVEV (reference sequence). Here the CDR3 DNA reads TGTGCCAGCAGTTTGCAGGGGGCAATAGGGCAGCCCCAGCATTTT. Amino acids: CASSLQGAIGQPQHF.

V and J are TRBV6-5 and TRBJ1-3, with 7 bases identical to TRBD1. Trimming took 4 bases from V and 4 from J; bases not matched to a gene: 4. This CDR3 has 14 residues. CDR1 and CDR2 (germline): MNHEY, SVGAGI. CDR3 region: CASSSGTAGNTIYF. CDR3 DNA: TGTGCCAGCAGTTCCGGGACAGCAGGAAACACCATATATTTT.

V gene TRBV29-1 combines with J gene TRBJ2-7; D is perhaps TRBD2 (7 bases). Germline V CDR1 and CDR2: SQVTM, ANQGSEA. The CDR3 contains 15 residues. Trimming removed 0 bases at V and 0 bases at J, with 12 bases between. Here the CDR3 reads CSVEEEGGLSYEQYF. CDR3 coding DNA: TGCAGCGTTGAAGAGGAGGGGGGGCTCTCCTACGAGCAGTACTTC.

This chain connects TRBV2 to TRBJ2-3, with D tentatively TRBD1 (6 bases). Germline values: CDR1 SNHLY, CDR2 FYNNEI. With 8 bases removed from V and 0 bases from J, the gap between germline ends came to 9 bases. This CDR3 region has 13 residues. CDR3 sequence reads: CASFDRSTDTQYF. The CDR3 coding sequence is TGTGCCAGCTTCGACAGGAGCACAGATACGCAGTATTTT.

The chain recombines TRBV27 with TRBJ1-6; no reliable D call. The length of the CDR3 is 14 residues. CDR1 is MNHEY, CDR2 SMNVEV, per germline (reference sequence). Deletions cut 2 bases from V and 7 bases from J, with 9 bases between. The CDR3 here is CASSLVGGNSPLHF. CDR3 in DNA: TGTGCCAGCAGTTTAGTCGGAGGGAATTCACCCCTCCACTTT.

This chain connects TRBV6-5 to TRBJ2-2, with TRBD2 matching over 10 bases. The germline V gene encodes CDR1 MNHEY and CDR2 SVGAGI. The junction had 6 bases not matched to a gene; V was cut back by 4 bases and J by 4 bases. The CDR3 covers 16 residues. The CDR3 sequence is CASSWDSGRLTGELFF. CDR3 nucleotides: TGTGCCAGCAGTTGGGATAGCGGGAGGCTCACCGGGGAGCTGTTTTTT.

CDR3 sequence: CASSFGTRGRTEAFF. The CDR3 nucleotides read TGTGCCAGCAGTTTCGGAACCAGGGGGCGAACTGAAGCTTTCTTT. The chain recombines TRBV27 with TRBJ1-1; 8 positions match TRBD1. The CDR3 runs to 15 residues. CDR1 is MNHEY, CDR2 SMNVEV, per germline (reference sequence). The J segment lost 5 bases and the V segment lost 3 bases, leaving 8 bases of the junction unmatched.

This chain connects TRBV25-1 to TRBJ1-2; tentative D call: TRBD1 (6 bases). CDR3 length: 15 amino acids. Between the trimmed V and J ends, which lost 0 bases and 5 bases, there was a span of 13 bases. Germline V gene lookup returns CDR1 MGHDK and CDR2 SYGVNS. In DNA, the CDR3 is TGTGCCAGCAGTGAATATTGGGCAGGGGATTATGGCTACACCTTC. Translation: CASSEYWAGDYGYTF.

The V gene is TRBV6-5, the J gene TRBJ2-7; D may be TRBD2 (5 bases). The V gene lost 0 bases and the J gene lost 6 bases, with 9 bases spanning the gap. Germline CDR1 MNHEY, CDR2 SVGAGI. The CDR3 consists of 13 residues. CDR3 sequence reads: CASSYSPSGEQYF. The CDR3 region has the DNA TGTGCCAGCAGTTACTCGCCCAGCGGCGAGCAGTACTTC.

The chain carries TRBV28 and TRBJ1-5; 11 bases are a match to TRBD1. The V gene's germline CDR1 is MDHEN and CDR2 SYDVKM. The V and J ends lost 5 bases and 5 bases, in that order; junction bases with no gene match: 5. CDR3 length: 15 amino acids. The CDR3 bases are TGTGCCAGCAGTAACGGACAGGGGGCGCATCAGCCCCAGCATTTT. Translated, it gives CASSNGQGAHQPQHF.

The CDR3 DNA reads TGCAGCGTTGAAGATCTTGCGACAGGGCCCTACGAGCAGTACTTC. Translating it yields CSVEDLATGPYEQYF. V gene TRBV29-1 combines with J gene TRBJ2-7; 7 bases line up with TRBD1. The CDR3 totals 15 residues. The junction had 7 bases not matched to a gene; V was cut back by 0 bases and J by 2 bases. The germline V gene has CDR1 SQVTM and CDR2 ANQGSEA.

This clone came up a few times. This chain uses TRBV7-2 with TRBJ2-7, with a tentative D call TRBD2 (6 bases). CDR3 size: 16 residues. The germline CDR1 and CDR2 sequences are SGHTA and FQGNSA. V was trimmed by 6 bases and J by 3 bases, leaving 21 bases between them. The CDR3: CASSLDPAGQGYEQYF. The CDR3 DNA reads as TGTGCCAGCAGTCTAGACCCGGCGGGGCAGGGCTACGAGCAGTACTTC.

The CDR3 region is CASSSTYNEQFF. CDR3 coding DNA: TGCGCCAGCAGCTCTACCTACAATGAGCAGTTCTTC. This chain links TRBV5-1 with TRBJ2-1; no clear D. V was cut by 3 bases and J by 2 bases, with 3 bases left in between. CDR3 length: 12 amino acids. From germline, CDR1 is SGHRS and CDR2 YFSETQ.

This chain connects TRBV28 to TRBJ1-1; D unclear. CDR1 MDHEN and CDR2 SYDVKM come from the germline V gene. CDR3 size: 15 residues. Trimming left V 3 bases short and J 2 bases short, with 13 bases between. The chain's CDR3 is CASSFRSVPNTEAFF. In DNA form, the CDR3 reads TGTGCCAGCAGTTTCAGGTCGGTTCCTAACACTGAAGCTTTCTTT.

The chain uses TRBV9 and TRBJ2-5; D remains ambiguous. V lost 0 bases to trimming and J lost 2 bases, with 11 bases between them. Germline V lookup: CDR1 SGDLS, CDR2 YYNGEE. This CDR3 has 15 residues. The DNA of the CDR3 is TGTGCCAGCAGCGTAGGGAGACTTTCACAAGAGACCCAGTACTTC. Translation: CASSVGRLSQETQYF.

The chain combines TRBV27 with TRBJ2-1; 9 positions agree with TRBD1. Germline CDR1 is MNHEY and CDR2 is SMNVEV (reference sequence). The CDR3 extends over 14 amino acids. J was trimmed by 7 bases and V by 4 bases; bases with no gene match: 5. CDR3 sequence (DNA): TGTGCCAGCAGTTGGGGACAGGGAGTAAATGAGCAGTTCTTC. Translation: CASSWGQGVNEQFF.

The rearrangement links TRBV4-1 to TRBJ2-1, with D possibly TRBD2 on 5 matching bases. V was pared by 0 bases and J by 15 bases, with 9 bases between. The germline V gene has CDR1 MGHRA and CDR2 YSYEKL. The CDR3 runs 11 residues. The CDR3 sequence: CASSQDLEVFF. CDR3 bases: TGCGCCAGCAGCCAAGATCTGGAGGTGTTCTTC.

V and J are TRBV27 and TRBJ2-1; 9 bases align to TRBD1. Per germline, CDR1 MNHEY and CDR2 SMNVEV (reference sequence). CDR3 size: 15 residues. J was trimmed by 4 bases and V by 7 bases; bases with no gene match: 8. CDR3: CASTMGQGSYNEQFF. CDR3 sequence (DNA): TGTGCCAGCACCATGGGACAGGGATCGTACAATGAGCAGTTCTTC.

The V call is TRBV9, the J call TRBJ1-1, with a tentative D call TRBD1 (5 bases). Trimming took off 4 bases at V and 0 bases at J, with 13 bases between the two ends. CDR1 SGDLS and CDR2 YYNGEE come from the germline V gene. The CDR3 sequence is 15 residues long. CDR3 region: CASSPETELNTEAFF. CDR3 in DNA: TGTGCCAGCAGCCCCGAGACAGAATTGAACACTGAAGCTTTCTTT.

The rearrangement links TRBV2 to TRBJ2-2; 12 bases are a match to TRBD2. The CDR3 has 18 residues. V gave up 4 bases and J gave up 0 bases; unmatched junction bases: 6. The germline V gene encodes CDR1 SNHLY and CDR2 FYNNEI. The CDR3 loop is CASSGPLAGGSNTGELFF. The CDR3 DNA is TGTGCCAGCAGTGGACCGCTAGCGGGAGGGTCGAACACCGGGGAGCTGTTTTTT. Supplemented by reference TRBV2 and TRBJ2-2, the full variable domain reads EPEVTQTPSHQVTQMGQEVILRCVPISNHLYFYWYRQILGQKVEFLVSFYNNEISEKSEIFDDQFSVERPDGSNFTLKIRSTKLEDSAMYFCASSGPLAGGSNTGELFFGEGSRLTVL.

The rearrangement joins TRBV19 to TRBJ2-7; TRBD1 matches at 9 bases. V trimming: 7 bases; J trimming: 2 bases; junction bases outside the gene matches: 9. From germline, CDR1 is LNHDA and CDR2 SQIVND (reference sequence). The CDR3 has 15 amino acids. The CDR3 region is CASTAGTGPTYEQYF. CDR3 DNA sequence: TGTGCCAGTACCGCCGGGACAGGGCCTACCTACGAGCAGTACTTC.

V gene TRBV4-1 combines with J gene TRBJ2-7, with TRBD2 as a possible D gene (5 bases). V was trimmed by 2 bases and J by 6 bases, leaving 11 bases between them. In germline, CDR1 is MGHRA, CDR2 YSYEKL. The CDR3 is made up of 13 amino acids. The CDR3 bases are TGCGCCAGCAGCCAACTCACGGGGTCCGAGCAGTACTTC. Translated, it gives CASSQLTGSEQYF.

The rearrangement uses TRBV2 and TRBJ2-2; maybe TRBD1 (6 bases). Germline V gene sequence: CDR1 SNHLY, CDR2 FYNNEI. The V end was cut by 9 bases, the J end by 4 bases, with 12 bases between. The CDR3 totals 13 residues. CDR3 bases: TGTGCCAGACAGGGAAGCGGCACCGGGGAGCTGTTTTTT. Amino acid sequence: CARQGSGTGELFF.

The chain uses TRBV9 and TRBJ2-7; tentatively, D is TRBD2 (6 bases). Germline V gene data show CDR1 as SGDLS and CDR2 as YYNGEE. The V and J ends lost 0 bases and 3 bases respectively, with 13 bases between them. This CDR3 comprises 15 residues. The CDR3 sequence: CASSVDGRAGYEQYF. For the CDR3, the DNA is TGTGCCAGCAGCGTAGATGGGAGAGCGGGCTACGAGCAGTACTTC.